This T cell receptor (beta chain) was recorded in a study of blood T cell repertoires in COVID-19. Whole-study context: Italy, Spain and the United States were the sources of the convalescent and acute COVID-19 samples. The cDNA or gDNA used as material had been derived from T cells, B-cell-depleted T cells, or PBMCs.

In this sample, this clone turned up a few times. From germline, CDR1 is ENHRY and CDR2 SYGVKD. With 5 bases removed from V and 2 bases from J, the gap between germline ends came to 13 bases. There are 16 residues in the CDR3. Per the original data handling: The authors estimated nucleated cell counts from reference gene primer amplification. The repertoire was sequenced with immunoSEQ multiplex PCR; TCRdb's copy has only in-frame clones and lacks some. That table gives V, J and clone size, and the DNA gave D and trimming. The sample includes about half a million clones, 80% to 90% of them seen just once.

The sequencing input was peripheral blood. This receptor was taken from a human donor in a cohort sampled during active COVID-19. V usage is TRBV10-3 and J usage is TRBJ1-6; D uncertain. DNA of the CDR3: TGTGCCATCAGTATCGGGTCAGAGCCCTATAATTCACCCCTCCACTTT. Translated, it gives CAISIGSEPYNSPLHF.